This T cell receptor (beta chain) was found in a study of blood T cell repertoires in COVID-19. Study context: T cells, B-cell-depleted T cells, or PBMCs supplied cDNA or gDNA.

Trimming cost V 0 bases and J 5 bases, with 10 bases left between them. The germline V gene has CDR1 MGHRA and CDR2 YSYEKL. CDR3 size: 15 residues. Data came from immunoSEQ multiplex PCR; TCRdb stores just in-frame clones and leaves some out. The sample records more than 350,000 clones, 85% to 90% being singletons. The rearrangement joins TRBV4-1 to TRBJ2-2; the D is unclear. The sequencing sample was made of PBMCs or T cells enriched from blood (not recorded which). The TCR comes from a man aged 18-30 years who had recovered from COVID-19. The CDR3 DNA sequence: TGCGCCAGCAGCCAAGACCTTTCGAGAACCGGGGAGCTGTTTTTT. This gives the protein CASSQDLSRTGELFF.